The present T cell receptor beta chain was sequenced within a study of blood T cell repertoires in COVID-19. V lost 5 bases, J lost 3 bases, and 11 bases lay in between. The CDR3 covers 13 residues. CDR1 is SGHTA and CDR2 is FQGNSA in the germline V gene. Some clones are missing from TCRdb's copy, which holds only in-frame ones; the method was immunoSEQ multiplex PCR. This sample yields about 150,000 clones, of which roughly 79% are seen a single time; around 8.7% belongs to the top ten. This receptor was obtained from a man aged 50-60 years with active or convalescent COVID-19. Sequenced input: peripheral blood. V gene TRBV7-2 combines with J gene TRBJ2-7, with unresolved D. The CDR3 here is CASSHPGGYEQYF. In DNA form, the CDR3 reads TGTGCCAGCAGCCATCCCGGCGGCTACGAGCAGTACTTC.